This section outlines one T cell receptor (beta chain) sequence together with its context. Its antigen remains unidentified. This sample was taken from a study of beta chain features in type 1 diabetes. Turning to the study itself: On cell yields, gender and age, patients and healthy donors were similar.

Study observations and caveats: Patients with type 1 diabetes showed fewer VDJ junction insertions and more deletions.

V lost 5 bases and J lost 5, with 16 bases in between. This CDR3 comprises 14 residues. Looked up from germline, CDR1 is SGHNT and CDR2 is YYREEE (reference sequence). Expressed TCRB transcripts were sequenced after all isolated RNA was converted to cDNA. Sequenced naive, central memory and regulatory T cell samples produced an average of about 3.57 million reads. The method was immunoSEQ multiplex PCR; TCRdb's version includes in-frame clones alone and lacks a portion of them. The sample holds approximately 170,000 clones, approximately 9.1% seen once. This TCR came from a woman between 18 and 29 years old in good health. The sample consisted of central memory CD4+ T cells from blood. This sequence joins TRBV5-4 and TRBJ1-1, with D possibly matching TRBD1 (5 bases). The CDR3 sequence: CASSTGGRGTEAFF. The DNA of the CDR3 is TGTGCCAGCAGTACCGGGGGTCGAGGAACTGAAGCTTTCTTT.